This is a list of T cell receptor beta chains from one sample in a study of vaccination and CD4 T cells after COVID-19. Their cognate antigens are unknown. Using its own MiXCR run on the PCR reads, TCRdb lists one record per CDR3 protein. This table has 7,000 to 9,000 distinct CDR3 sequences, 55% to 60% appearing once. Specimen: CD4+ T cells from blood, cultured in vitro. These receptors were collected from a human donor who had recovered from COVID-19. Both conserved end residues are part of each CDR3. A D gene is named only where the DNA matches it firmly. Size tells how often a clone was seen (once, few, many) or the class of an expanded clone, and some rows leave it out.

V	J	D	size	CDR3	DNA
TRBV6-5	TRBJ1-1	.	once	CASSWQDSLNTEAFF	TGTGCCAGCAGTTGGCAAGACAGCCTGAACACTGAAGCTTTCTTT
TRBV24-1	TRBJ2-3	.	.	CATSDPYVFADTQYF	TGTGCCACCAGTGATCCTTACGTCTTCGCAGATACGCAGTATTTT
TRBV21-1	TRBJ1-6	.	.	CTSSTLPTGTGNSPLHF	TGTACCAGCAGCACGTTACCCACCGGGACAGGGAATTCACCCCTCCACTTT
TRBV27	TRBJ1-2	.	few	CASSLSPHRQEPNYGYTF	TGTGCCAGCAGTTTATCGCCCCACAGACAGGAACCCAACTATGGCTACACCTTC
TRBV7-2	TRBJ2-3	TRBD1	.	CASSPGTGTDTQYF	TGTGCCAGCAGCCCTGGGACAGGCACAGATACGCAGTATTTT
TRBV24-1	TRBJ2-5	.	few	CATSYGETQYF	TGTGCCACCAGTTACGGGGAGACCCAGTACTTC
TRBV7-6	TRBJ2-7	TRBD1	few	CASSYQGAGEQYF	TGTGCCAGCAGCTATCAGGGGGCAGGCGAGCAGTACTTC
TRBV6-1	TRBJ2-7	.	few	CASRTAGEREQYF	TGTGCCAGCAGAACCGCTGGGGAGCGCGAGCAGTACTTC
TRBV11-2	TRBJ1-2	.	once	CASSLDRPSKSTF	TGTGCCAGCAGCTTAGATAGACCGTCAAAAAGCACCTTC
TRBV27	TRBJ2-1	.	.	CASSLSVPAPLNEQFF	TGTGCCAGCAGTTTATCCGTCCCCGCCCCTCTCAATGAGCAGTTCTTC
TRBV20-1	TRBJ1-1	.	.	CSARDGVGDTEAFF	TGCAGTGCTAGAGACGGGGTGGGCGACACTGAAGCTTTCTTT
TRBV20-1	TRBJ2-7	TRBD2	.	CSASDPAGGSYEQYF	TGCAGTGCTAGTGACCCAGCGGGAGGGAGCTACGAGCAGTACTTC
TRBV7-2	TRBJ2-7	.	few	CASSLVSRFVYEQYF	TGTGCCAGCAGCTTAGTTTCTCGGTTCGTGTACGAGCAGTACTTC
TRBV6-1	TRBJ2-3	.	few	CASTALATDTQYF	TGTGCCAGCACCGCACTAGCCACAGATACGCAGTATTTT
TRBV15	TRBJ2-5	TRBD1	few	CATSRGDRGRKETQYF	TGTGCCACCAGCAGAGGGGACAGGGGGCGCAAAGAGACCCAGTACTTC
TRBV6-5	TRBJ1-1	TRBD1	.	CASSYRRTGNTEAFF	TGTGCCAGCAGTTATCGTAGGACAGGGAACACTGAAGCTTTCTTT
TRBV24-1	TRBJ2-1	.	.	CASQQWGEQFF	TGTGCCAGCCAACAGTGGGGTGAGCAGTTCTTC
TRBV6-1	TRBJ1-5	.	.	CASRMRDQSQPQHF	TGTGCCAGCAGGATGAGGGACCAGAGTCAGCCCCAGCATTTT
TRBV6-5	TRBJ2-1	TRBD2	.	CASSSLTSGSTNEQFF	TGTGCCAGCAGTTCCTTGACTAGCGGGAGTACGAATGAGCAGTTCTTC
TRBV10-3	TRBJ1-2	TRBD1	once	CAISETLTGPSANYGYTF	TGTGCCATCAGTGAGACCCTGACAGGGCCCTCAGCTAACTATGGCTACACCTTC
TRBV19	TRBJ1-2	.	.	CASSIARYRGGYTF	TGTGCCAGTAGTATTGCTCGGTATAGGGGTGGCTACACCTTC
TRBV5-6	TRBJ1-2	.	.	CASSPGPRQNYGYTF	TGTGCCAGCAGCCCAGGTCCCAGGCAAAACTATGGCTACACCTTC
TRBV25-1	TRBJ2-5	TRBD2	.	CASSSPPFRGREETQYF	TGTGCCAGCAGCTCTCCCCCTTTTCGCGGGAGAGAAGAGACCCAGTACTTC
TRBV24-1	TRBJ1-3	.	medium-sized	CATSDPRSAGNTIYF	TGTGCCACCAGTGATCCTAGGAGCGCCGGAAACACCATATATTTT
TRBV20-1	TRBJ1-1	.	.	CSAFRDPASTEAFF	TGCAGTGCTTTCCGGGATCCCGCCTCAACTGAAGCTTTCTTT
TRBV15	TRBJ2-2	.	.	CATSRRQGNTGELFF	TGTGCCACCAGCAGGCGACAAGGGAACACCGGGGAGCTGTTTTTT
TRBV7-3	TRBJ1-1	.	.	CASSFYWGTEAFF	TGTGCCAGCAGCTTTTATTGGGGTACTGAAGCTTTCTTT
TRBV19	TRBJ1-2	.	.	CASSIVGRITYGYTF	TGTGCCAGTAGTATAGTGGGCAGAATAACCTATGGCTACACCTTC
TRBV20-1	TRBJ2-3	TRBD2	.	CSARKPRTSGDTDTQYF	TGCAGTGCCCGAAAACCCAGGACTAGCGGGGACACAGATACGCAGTATTTT
TRBV20-1	TRBJ1-6	TRBD1	.	CGTRQGNSPLHF	TGCGGAACCAGACAGGGGAATTCACCCCTCCACTTT
TRBV6-1	TRBJ1-5	TRBD1	.	CASSKNPGQVPHF	TGTGCCAGCAGCAAGAATCCGGGACAGGTCCCGCATTTT
TRBV24-1	TRBJ2-5	.	.	CATSDTQRDTHQETQYF	TGTGCCACCAGTGATACCCAAAGAGACACTCATCAAGAGACCCAGTACTTC
TRBV24-1	TRBJ2-5	.	.	CATSDPLWEETQYF	TGTGCCACCAGTGATCCCTTGTGGGAAGAGACCCAGTACTTC
TRBV27	TRBJ1-1	.	.	CASSFRTAEEAFF	TGTGCCAGCAGTTTCCGTACAGCTGAAGAAGCTTTCTTT
TRBV27	TRBJ1-1	.	.	CASSFAGGSEAFF	TGTGCCAGCAGTTTTGCGGGTGGGTCTGAAGCTTTCTTT
TRBV20-1	TRBJ1-1	.	.	CSARDRMLHQTPNTEAFF	TGCAGTGCTAGAGATCGAATGCTCCACCAAACCCCGAACACTGAAGCTTTCTTT
TRBV5-6	TRBJ2-2	TRBD2	.	CASSPGGEGTGELFF	TGTGCCAGCAGCCCCGGTGGGGAGGGAACCGGGGAGCTGTTTTTT
TRBV5-1	TRBJ2-3	.	once	CASSWAVAGKGDTQYF	TGCGCCAGCAGCTGGGCCGTGGCGGGTAAGGGGGATACGCAGTATTTT
TRBV19	TRBJ1-2	.	few	CASSMSSGGYTF	TGTGCCAGTAGTATGTCCTCCGGGGGCTACACCTTC
TRBV24-1	TRBJ1-2	TRBD1	.	CATSEGTDYGYTF	TGTGCCACCAGTGAGGGGACAGACTATGGCTACACCTTC
TRBV19	TRBJ1-1	.	.	CASMNLNTEAFF	TGTGCCAGTATGAACTTGAACACTGAAGCTTTCTTT
TRBV6-2/TRBV6-3	TRBJ1-5	TRBD1	few	CASSYHGQGNQPQHF	TGTGCCAGCAGTTATCACGGACAGGGCAATCAGCCCCAGCATTTT
TRBV4-3	TRBJ1-1	TRBD1	once	CASSQNPGQGARASEAFF	TGCGCCAGCAGCCAGAATCCGGGACAGGGGGCGCGTGCATCTGAAGCTTTCTTT
TRBV27	TRBJ2-5	.	.	CASSPGRRQETQYF	TGTGCCAGCAGTCCGGGACGGCGACAAGAGACCCAGTACTTC
TRBV5-8	TRBJ1-1	TRBD1	.	CASSFTGVRRTEAFF	TGTGCCAGCAGCTTCACAGGGGTGAGGAGGACTGAAGCTTTCTTT
TRBV6-2/TRBV6-3	TRBJ1-6	.	.	CASSYPGTYNSPLHF	TGTGCCAGCAGTTACCCCGGGACCTATAATTCACCCCTCCACTTT
TRBV18	TRBJ1-1	.	.	CASSPSEGTEAFF	TGTGCCAGCTCACCCTCGGAAGGCACTGAAGCTTTCTTT
TRBV27	TRBJ1-2	TRBD1	.	CASSSGQGQGYGYTF	TGTGCCAGCAGTTCTGGACAGGGTCAGGGCTATGGCTACACCTTC
TRBV6-4	TRBJ2-5	.	.	CASSDAGYQETQYF	TGTGCCAGCAGTGACGCGGGGTACCAAGAGACCCAGTACTTC
TRBV12-3/TRBV12-4	TRBJ1-1	TRBD1	.	CASSLLSGTGGAFF	TGTGCCAGCAGCCTGCTAAGCGGAACAGGGGGAGCTTTCTTT
TRBV20-1	TRBJ2-2	TRBD1	large	CSAKQGANTGELFF	TGCAGTGCGAAACAGGGGGCGAACACCGGGGAGCTGTTTTTT
TRBV6-5	TRBJ1-6	.	.	CASSYLGGSNSPLHF	TGTGCCAGCAGTTACCTGGGAGGGAGTAATTCACCCCTCCACTTT
TRBV6-4	TRBJ1-6	.	large	CASSDSPSLNSPLHF	TGTGCCAGCAGTGACTCGCCAAGCCTTAATTCACCCCTCCACTTT
TRBV6-1	TRBJ1-5	.	.	CAFQWGVNQPQHF	TGTGCCTTCCAGTGGGGAGTCAATCAGCCCCAGCATTTT
TRBV20-1	TRBJ1-5	.	few	CSARVRGVFGNQPQHF	TGCAGTGCTAGAGTTCGTGGAGTGTTTGGCAATCAGCCCCAGCATTTT
TRBV20-1	TRBJ1-1	.	few	CSARHYIGSTEAFF	TGCAGTGCTAGACACTATATAGGGAGCACTGAAGCTTTCTTT
TRBV12-3/TRBV12-4	TRBJ1-6	.	.	CASENGGRDSPLHF	TGTGCCAGCGAGAACGGGGGACGGGATTCACCCCTCCACTTT
TRBV28	TRBJ1-6	.	.	CASTINQGSSPLHF	TGTGCCAGCACCATAAATCAGGGGTCCTCACCCCTCCACTTT
TRBV4-1	TRBJ2-7	.	.	CASSQDLGLGYEQYF	TGCGCCAGCAGCCAAGATTTGGGCTTGGGTTACGAGCAGTACTTC
TRBV30	TRBJ2-1	.	.	CAWSLTGSGSYNEQFF	TGTGCCTGGAGCCTAACGGGGAGCGGTAGCTACAATGAGCAGTTCTTC